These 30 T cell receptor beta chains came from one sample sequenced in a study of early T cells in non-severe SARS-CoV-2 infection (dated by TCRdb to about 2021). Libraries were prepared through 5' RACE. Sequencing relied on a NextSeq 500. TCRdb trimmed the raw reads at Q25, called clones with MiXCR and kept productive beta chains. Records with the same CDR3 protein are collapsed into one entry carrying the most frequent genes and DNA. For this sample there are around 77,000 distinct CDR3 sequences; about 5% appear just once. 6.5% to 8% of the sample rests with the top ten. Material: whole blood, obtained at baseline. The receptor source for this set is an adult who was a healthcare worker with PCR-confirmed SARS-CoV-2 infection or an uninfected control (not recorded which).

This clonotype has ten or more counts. The CDR3 region is CASSQLGPQYF. The CDR3 nucleotides are TGTGCCAGCAGCCAATTAGGGCCCCAGTACTTC. This rearrangement joins TRBV14 to TRBJ2-7, with no clear D. The CDR3 is made up of 11 amino acids. The V end was cut by 2 bases, the J end by 10 bases, with 9 bases between. Germline lookup yields CDR1 SGHDN and CDR2 FVKESK. The whole variable domain, filled in from reference TRBV14 and TRBJ2-7, reads EAGVTQFPSHSVIEKGQTVTLRCDPISGHDNLYWYRRVMGKEIKFLLHFVKESKQDESGMPNNRFLAERTGGTYSTLKVQPAELEDSGVYFCASSQLGPQYFGPGTRLTVT.

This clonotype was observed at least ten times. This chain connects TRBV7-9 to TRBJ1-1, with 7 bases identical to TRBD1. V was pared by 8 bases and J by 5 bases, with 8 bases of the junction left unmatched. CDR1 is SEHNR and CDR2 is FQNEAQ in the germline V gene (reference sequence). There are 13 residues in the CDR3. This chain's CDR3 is CASGRQGDTEAFF. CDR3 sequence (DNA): TGTGCCAGCGGCAGACAGGGAGATACTGAAGCTTTCTTT. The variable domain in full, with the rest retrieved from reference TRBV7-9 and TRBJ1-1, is DTGVSQNPRHKITKRGQNVTFRCDPISEHNRLYWYRQTLGQGPEFLTYFQNEAQLEKSRLLSDRFSAERPKGSFSTLEIQRTEQGDSAMYLCASGRQGDTEAFFGQGTRLTVV.

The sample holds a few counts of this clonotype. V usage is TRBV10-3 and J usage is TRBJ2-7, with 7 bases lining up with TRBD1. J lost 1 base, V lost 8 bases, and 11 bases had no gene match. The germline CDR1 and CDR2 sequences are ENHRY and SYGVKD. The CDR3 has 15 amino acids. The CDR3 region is CAIQNRDSKSYEQYF. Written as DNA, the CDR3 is TGTGCCATCCAAAACCGGGACAGTAAGTCCTACGAGCAGTACTTC.

CDR3 sequence: CASSMGYGEQYF. CDR3 coding DNA: TGTGCCAGCAGTATGGGGTACGGCGAGCAGTACTTC. The chain carries TRBV25-1 and TRBJ2-7; D ambiguous. Germline V gene lookup returns CDR1 MGHDK and CDR2 SYGVNS. The CDR3 runs to 12 residues. Trimming took off 5 bases at V and 6 bases at J, with 11 bases between the two ends.

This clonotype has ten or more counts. The CDR3: CASSESADRGYNEQFF. The CDR3 DNA is TGCGCCAGCAGTGAGTCGGCGGACAGGGGGTACAATGAGCAGTTCTTC. The V gene is TRBV10-1, the J gene TRBJ2-1, with 10 bases aligning to TRBD1. J was trimmed by 4 bases and V by 0 bases; bases with no gene match: 3. The CDR3 covers 16 residues. Germline assignment: CDR1 WNHNN and CDR2 SYGVQD (reference sequence).

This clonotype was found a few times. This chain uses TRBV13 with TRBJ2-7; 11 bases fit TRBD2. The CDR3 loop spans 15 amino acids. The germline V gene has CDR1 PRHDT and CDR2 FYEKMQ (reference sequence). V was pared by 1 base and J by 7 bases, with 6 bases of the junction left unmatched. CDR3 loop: CASSLELLAGGEQYF. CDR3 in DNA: TGTGCCAGCAGCTTAGAATTGTTAGCGGGAGGGGAGCAGTACTTC.

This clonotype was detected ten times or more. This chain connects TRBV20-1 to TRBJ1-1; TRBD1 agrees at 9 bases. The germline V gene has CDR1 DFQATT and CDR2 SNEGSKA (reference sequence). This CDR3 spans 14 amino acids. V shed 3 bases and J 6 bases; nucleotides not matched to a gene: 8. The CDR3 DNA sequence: TGCAGTGCTAGGGCGGGACAGGGAATGTCTGAAGCTTTCTTT. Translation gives CSARAGQGMSEAFF.

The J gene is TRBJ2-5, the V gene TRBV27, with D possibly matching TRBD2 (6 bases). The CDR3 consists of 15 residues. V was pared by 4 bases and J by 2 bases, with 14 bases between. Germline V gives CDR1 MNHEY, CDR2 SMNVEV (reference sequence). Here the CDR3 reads CASSSSDYDQETQYF. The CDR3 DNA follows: TGTGCCAGCAGTTCCTCGGACTATGATCAAGAGACCCAGTACTTC.

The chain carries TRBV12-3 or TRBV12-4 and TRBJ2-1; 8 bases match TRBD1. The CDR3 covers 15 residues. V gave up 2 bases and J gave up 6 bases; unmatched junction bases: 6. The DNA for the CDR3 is TGTGCCAGCAGTTTAAACGGACAGGGAATCAATGAGCAGTTCTTC. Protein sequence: CASSLNGQGINEQFF.

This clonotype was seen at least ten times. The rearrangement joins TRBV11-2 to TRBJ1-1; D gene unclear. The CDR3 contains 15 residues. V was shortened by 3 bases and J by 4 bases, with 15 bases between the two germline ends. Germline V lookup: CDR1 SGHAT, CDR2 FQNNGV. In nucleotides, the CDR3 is TGTGCCAGCAGCTTGAGGGTTCCTGGGGTCACTGAAGCTTTCTTT. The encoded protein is CASSLRVPGVTEAFF.

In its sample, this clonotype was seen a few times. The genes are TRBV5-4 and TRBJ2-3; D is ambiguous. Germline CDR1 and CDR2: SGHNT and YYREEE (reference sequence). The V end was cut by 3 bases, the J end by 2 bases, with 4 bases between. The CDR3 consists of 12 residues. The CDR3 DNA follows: TGTGCCAGCAGCTCGGACACAGATACGCAGTATTTT. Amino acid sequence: CASSSDTDTQYF. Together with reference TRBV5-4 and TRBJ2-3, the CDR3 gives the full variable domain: ETGVTQSPTHLIKTRGQQVTLRCSSQSGHNTVSWYQQALGQGPQFIFQYYREEENGRGNFPPRFSGLQFPNYSSELNVNALELDDSALYLCASSSDTDTQYFGPGTRLTVL.

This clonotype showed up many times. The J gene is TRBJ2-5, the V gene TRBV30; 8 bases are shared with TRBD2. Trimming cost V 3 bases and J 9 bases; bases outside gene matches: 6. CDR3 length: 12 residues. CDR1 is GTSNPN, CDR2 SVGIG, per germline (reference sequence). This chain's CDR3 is CAWSSGSRAQYF. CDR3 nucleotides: TGTGCCTGGAGCAGCGGGAGCAGGGCCCAGTACTTC.

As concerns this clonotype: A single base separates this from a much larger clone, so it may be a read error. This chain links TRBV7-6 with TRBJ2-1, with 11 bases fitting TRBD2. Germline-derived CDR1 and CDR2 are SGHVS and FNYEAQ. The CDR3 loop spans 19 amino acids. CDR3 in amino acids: CASSLDSGTSGNPYIEQFF. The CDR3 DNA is TGTGCCAGCAGCTTGGATTCAGGGACTAGCGGAAATCCCTACATTGAGCAGTTCTTC.

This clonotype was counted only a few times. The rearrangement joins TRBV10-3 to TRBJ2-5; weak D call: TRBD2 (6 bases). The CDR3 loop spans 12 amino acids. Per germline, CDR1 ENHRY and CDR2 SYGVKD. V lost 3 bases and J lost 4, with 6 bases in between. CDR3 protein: CAISEAGETQYF. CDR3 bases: TGTGCCATCAGTGAAGCGGGAGAGACCCAGTACTTC.

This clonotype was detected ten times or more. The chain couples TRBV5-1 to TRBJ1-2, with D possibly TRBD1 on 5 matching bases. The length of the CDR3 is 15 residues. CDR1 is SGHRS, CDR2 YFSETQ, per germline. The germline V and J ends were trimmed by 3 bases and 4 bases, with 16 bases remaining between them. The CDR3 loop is CASSSDPTVSYGYTF. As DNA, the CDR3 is TGCGCCAGCAGCTCAGACCCGACAGTTTCCTATGGCTACACCTTC.

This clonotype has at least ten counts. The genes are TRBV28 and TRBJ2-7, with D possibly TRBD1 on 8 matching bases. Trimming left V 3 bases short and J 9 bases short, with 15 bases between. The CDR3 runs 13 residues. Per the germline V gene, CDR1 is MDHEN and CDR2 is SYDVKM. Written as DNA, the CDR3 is TGTGCCAGCAGTTTGGGGACAGGACTAGGGCAGTACTTC. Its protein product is CASSLGTGLGQYF.

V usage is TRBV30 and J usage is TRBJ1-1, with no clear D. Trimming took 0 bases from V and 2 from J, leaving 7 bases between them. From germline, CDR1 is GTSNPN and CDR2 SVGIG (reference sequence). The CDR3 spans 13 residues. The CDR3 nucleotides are TGTGCCTGGAGTGTGGCAATTAACACTGAAGCTTTCTTT. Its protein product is CAWSVAINTEAFF.

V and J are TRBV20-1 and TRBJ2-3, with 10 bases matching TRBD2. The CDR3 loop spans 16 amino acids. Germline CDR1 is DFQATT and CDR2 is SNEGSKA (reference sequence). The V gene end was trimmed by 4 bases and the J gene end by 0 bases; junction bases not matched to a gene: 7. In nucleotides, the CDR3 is TGCAGTGCTATTAAGCGGGAGGGATCGAGCACAGATACGCAGTATTTT. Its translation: CSAIKREGSSTDTQYF.

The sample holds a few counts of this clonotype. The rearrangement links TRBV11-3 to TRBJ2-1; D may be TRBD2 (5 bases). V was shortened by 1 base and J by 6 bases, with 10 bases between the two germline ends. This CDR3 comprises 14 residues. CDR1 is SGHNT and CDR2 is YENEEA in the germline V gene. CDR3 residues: CASSLGTRANEQFF. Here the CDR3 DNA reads TGTGCCAGCAGCTTAGGGACTCGGGCCAATGAGCAGTTCTTC.

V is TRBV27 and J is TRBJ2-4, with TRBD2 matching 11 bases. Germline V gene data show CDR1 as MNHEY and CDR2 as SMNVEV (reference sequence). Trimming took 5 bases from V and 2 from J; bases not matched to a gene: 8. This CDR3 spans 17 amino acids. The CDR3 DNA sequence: TGTGCCAGCAGTATAGCGGGAGGGCCTATTACCAAAAACATTCAGTACTTC. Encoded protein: CASSIAGGPITKNIQYF.

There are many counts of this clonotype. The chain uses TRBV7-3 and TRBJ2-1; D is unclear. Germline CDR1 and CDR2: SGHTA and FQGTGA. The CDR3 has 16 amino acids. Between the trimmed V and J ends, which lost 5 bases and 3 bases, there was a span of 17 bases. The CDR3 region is CASSLGVGLGYNEQFF. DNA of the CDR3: TGTGCCAGCAGCCTAGGAGTCGGGCTGGGCTACAATGAGCAGTTCTTC.

This CDR3 is CASSQVAGSTPSYGYTF. CDR3 coding DNA: TGTGCCAGCAGCCAAGTGGCGGGGTCCACTCCCTCTTATGGCTACACCTTC. The gene calls are TRBV3-1 and TRBJ1-2; D is uncertain. From germline, CDR1 is LGHDT and CDR2 YNNKEL (reference sequence). This CDR3 is 17 amino acids long. V lost 1 base and J lost 5, with 20 bases in between. The full variable domain, its missing parts supplied by reference TRBV3-1 and TRBJ1-2, is DTAVSQTPKYLVTQMGNDKSIKCEQNLGHDTMYWYKQDSKKFLKIMFSYNNKELIINETVPNRFSPKSPDKAHLNLHINSLELGDSAVYFCASSQVAGSTPSYGYTFGSGTRLTVV.

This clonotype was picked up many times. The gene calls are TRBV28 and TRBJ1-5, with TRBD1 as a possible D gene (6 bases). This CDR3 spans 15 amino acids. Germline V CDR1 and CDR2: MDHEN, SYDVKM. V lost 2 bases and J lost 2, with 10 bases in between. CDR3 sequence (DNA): TGTGCCAGCAGTTTAGTGGGGGCACGCAATCAGCCCCAGCATTTT. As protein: CASSLVGARNQPQHF.

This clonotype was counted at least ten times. The CDR3 region is CASSRYTLTGAFF. CDR3 nucleotide sequence: TGTGCCAGCAGCCGATACACCCTAACAGGAGCTTTCTTT. V and J are TRBV7-9 and TRBJ1-1; D possibly corresponds to TRBD1 (5 bases). V was cut by 5 bases and J by 10 bases, with 17 bases left in between. Germline assignment: CDR1 SEHNR and CDR2 FQNEAQ (reference sequence). The length of the CDR3 is 13 residues.

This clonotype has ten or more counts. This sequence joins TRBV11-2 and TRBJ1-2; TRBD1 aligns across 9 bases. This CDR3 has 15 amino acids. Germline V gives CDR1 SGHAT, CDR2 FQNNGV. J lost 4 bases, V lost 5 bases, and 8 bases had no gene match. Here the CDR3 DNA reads TGTGCCAGCAGCGCAGCGGGACAGGGACTCTATGGCTACACCTTC. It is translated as CASSAAGQGLYGYTF.

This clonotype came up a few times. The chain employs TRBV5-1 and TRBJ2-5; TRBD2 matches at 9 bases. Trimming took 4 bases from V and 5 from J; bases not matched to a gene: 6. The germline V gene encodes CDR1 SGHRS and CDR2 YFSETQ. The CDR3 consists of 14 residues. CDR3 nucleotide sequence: TGCGCCAGCAGCAAGAATAGCGGGAGTGAGACCCAGTACTTC. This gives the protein CASSKNSGSETQYF.

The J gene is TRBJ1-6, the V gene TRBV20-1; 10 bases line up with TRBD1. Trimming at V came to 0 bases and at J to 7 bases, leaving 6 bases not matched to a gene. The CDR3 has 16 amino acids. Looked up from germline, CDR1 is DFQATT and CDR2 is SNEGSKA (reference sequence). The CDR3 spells CSARDPRDRGNSPLHF. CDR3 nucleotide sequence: TGCAGTGCTAGAGACCCACGGGACAGGGGCAATTCACCCCTCCACTTT.

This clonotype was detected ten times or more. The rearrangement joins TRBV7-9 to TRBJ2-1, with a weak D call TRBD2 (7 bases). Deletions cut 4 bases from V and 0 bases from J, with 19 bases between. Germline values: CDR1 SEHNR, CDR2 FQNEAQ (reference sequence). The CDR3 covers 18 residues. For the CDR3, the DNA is TGTGCCAGCAGCTCACCCCGGGGGGCCATCAGCTCCTACAATGAGCAGTTCTTC. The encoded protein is CASSSPRGAISSYNEQFF.

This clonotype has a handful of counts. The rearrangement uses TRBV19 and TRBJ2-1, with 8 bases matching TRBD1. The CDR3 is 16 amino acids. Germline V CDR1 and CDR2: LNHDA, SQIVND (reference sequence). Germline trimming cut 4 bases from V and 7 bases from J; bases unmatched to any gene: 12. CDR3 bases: TGTGCCAGTAGTAATCGCGACAGGGGCCCCTGGAATGAGCAGTTCTTC. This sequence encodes CASSNRDRGPWNEQFF.

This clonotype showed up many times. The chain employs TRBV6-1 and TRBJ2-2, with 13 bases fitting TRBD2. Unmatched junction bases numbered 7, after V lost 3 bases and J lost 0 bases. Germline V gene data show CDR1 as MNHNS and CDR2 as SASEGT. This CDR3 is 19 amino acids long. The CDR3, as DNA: TGTGCCAGCAGTGAGAGGACTAGCGGGAGATTAACGAACACCGGGGAGCTGTTTTTT. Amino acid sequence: CASSERTSGRLTNTGELFF.